The clone carrying this T cell receptor beta chain has a handful of counts. Its antigen remains unidentified. This record belongs to a study of T cells in Graves' hyperthyroidism and ophthalmopathy. Study conclusions and caveats: Blood also showed most of the thyroid clonotypes that were expanded above 0.001.

Exclusion of a patient resulted from uncontrolled infection, other autoimmune disease, pregnancy or lactation. Germline lookup yields CDR1 DFQATT and CDR2 SNEGSKA (reference sequence). The CDR3 runs to 12 residues. V lost 4 bases and J lost 7; bases outside the gene matches: 5. Amplified TCR beta CDR3 regions derived from RNA transcripts. HTBI primers were used for first-round RT-PCR of the TCR CDR3. Each CDR3 protein is one row after TCRdb ran MiXCR on the multiplex PCR reads. This sample yields 530,000 or so distinct CDR3 sequences, of which more than 15% are seen a single time; approximately 16% belongs to the top ten.

The source material was blood. This TCR derives from a woman under 30 with Graves' ophthalmopathy. J is TRBJ2-7 and V is TRBV20-1, with 9 bases fitting TRBD1. The chain's CDR3 is CSAKQGAGEQYF. The CDR3 DNA reads TGCAGTGCTAAACAGGGGGCGGGTGAGCAGTACTTC.